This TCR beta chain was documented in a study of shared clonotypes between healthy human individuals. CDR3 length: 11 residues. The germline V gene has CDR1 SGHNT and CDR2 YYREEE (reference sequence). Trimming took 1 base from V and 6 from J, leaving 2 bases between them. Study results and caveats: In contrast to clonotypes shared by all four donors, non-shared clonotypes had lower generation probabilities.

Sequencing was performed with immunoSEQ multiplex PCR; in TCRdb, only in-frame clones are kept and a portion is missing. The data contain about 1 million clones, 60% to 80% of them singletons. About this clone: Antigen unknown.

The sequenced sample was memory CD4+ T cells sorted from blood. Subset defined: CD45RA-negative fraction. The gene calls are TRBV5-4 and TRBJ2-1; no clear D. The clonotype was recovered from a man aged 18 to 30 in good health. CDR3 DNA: TGTGCCAGCAGCTTGTCCAATGAGCAGTTCTTC. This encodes CASSLSNEQFF.